A single sample is the source of the 20 T cell receptor beta chains below, sequenced in a study of blood T cell repertoires in COVID-19. Here immunoSEQ multiplex PCR was the method, and the copy in TCRdb shows in-frame clones only, minus some. The sample shows 150,000 to 200,000 clones, about 80% of them seen only once. Sequences were obtained from peripheral blood. The receptor set was obtained from a man between 60 and 70 years old with acute or convalescent COVID-19.

The genes are TRBV27 and TRBJ1-1; D ambiguous. V was pared by 5 bases and J by 6 bases, with 10 bases between. The germline V gene has CDR1 MNHEY and CDR2 SMNVEV (reference sequence). The CDR3 consists of 12 residues. The CDR3 region is CASSPLGAEAFF. The DNA for the CDR3 is TGTGCCAGCAGTCCCCTCGGGGCTGAAGCTTTCTTT.

The chain couples TRBV3-1 (or the pseudogene TRBV3-2) to TRBJ1-2; D might be TRBD1 (5 bases). This CDR3 comprises 14 residues. Germline assignment: CDR1 LGHDT and CDR2 YNNKEL (reference sequence). V lost 4 bases and J 8 bases, leaving 17 bases between the germline ends. CDR3 residues: CASSPQEGRRGYTF. In nucleotides, the CDR3 is TGTGCCAGCAGCCCGCAGGAGGGGAGGAGAGGCTACACCTTC.

The CDR3 spells CASSLDRGSNTEAFF. For the CDR3, the DNA is TGCGCCAGCAGCTTGGATAGGGGCTCGAACACTGAAGCTTTCTTT. V usage is TRBV5-1 and J usage is TRBJ1-1; TRBD1 might be the D (5 bases). The CDR3 has 15 residues. Germline CDR1 SGHRS, CDR2 YFSETQ. V lost 0 bases to trimming and J lost 1 base, with 10 bases between them.

The chain is built from TRBV7-2 and TRBJ2-7; possible D gene TRBD2, 5 bases. The V and J ends lost 5 bases and 3 bases respectively, with 8 bases between them. The CDR3 totals 12 residues. Germline CDR1 is SGHTA and CDR2 is FQGNSA. The CDR3 is CASSRTVYEQYF. CDR3 nucleotide sequence: TGTGCCAGCAGCAGGACTGTCTACGAGCAGTACTTC.

The chain employs TRBV6-5 and TRBJ2-1, with TRBD2 matching 9 bases. From germline, CDR1 is MNHEY and CDR2 SVGAGI. CDR3 size: 15 residues. The ends lost 4 bases at V and 1 base at J; junction bases unmatched: 2. CDR3 residues: CASSLTSGSYNEQFF. The CDR3 coding sequence is TGTGCCAGCAGTTTGACTAGCGGATCCTACAATGAGCAGTTCTTC.

The CDR3: CASSLADRGSYGYTF. The DNA for the CDR3 is TGTGCCAGCAGCTTGGCCGACAGGGGATCATATGGCTACACCTTC. The V call is TRBV5-4, the J call TRBJ1-2; 8 nucleotides agree with TRBD1. After removal of 0 bases from V and 5 bases from J, the junction contained 6 bases not matched to a gene. The length of the CDR3 is 15 residues. In germline, CDR1 is SGHNT, CDR2 YYREEE (reference sequence). Looking up the rest from reference TRBV5-4 and TRBJ1-2 gives the full variable domain: ETGVTQSPTHLIKTRGQQVTLRCSSQSGHNTVSWYQQALGQGPQFIFQYYREEENGRGNFPPRFSGLQFPNYSSELNVNALELDDSALYLCASSLADRGSYGYTFGSGTRLTVV.

CDR3: CASSSAQGEVYEQYF. DNA of the CDR3: TGTGCCAGCAGTTCAGCACAGGGGGAAGTCTACGAGCAGTACTTC. The chain uses TRBV6-6 and TRBJ2-7; 8 nucleotides agree with TRBD1. Looked up from germline, CDR1 is MNHNY and CDR2 is SVGAGI (reference sequence). V lost 4 bases, J lost 3 bases, and 8 bases stayed unmatched. This CDR3 spans 15 amino acids.

V and J are TRBV5-6 and TRBJ2-7; D is perhaps TRBD1 (6 bases). In germline, CDR1 is SGHDT, CDR2 YYEEEE. This CDR3 region has 15 residues. Deletions cut 0 bases from V and 5 bases from J, with 15 bases between. The CDR3 coding sequence is TGTGCCAGCAGCTTGGCCGTGACAGGCGAACACGAGCAGTACTTC. Residues: CASSLAVTGEHEQYF.

V usage is TRBV11-2 and J usage is TRBJ2-3; 10 bases are a match to TRBD1. Germline V gives CDR1 SGHAT, CDR2 FQNNGV. The ends lost 6 bases at V and 7 bases at J; junction bases unmatched: 16. The CDR3 sequence is 17 residues long. The CDR3 loop is CASRGLGEDRGRYTQYF. The CDR3 nucleotides are TGTGCCAGCAGGGGCTTAGGAGAAGACAGGGGGCGATATACGCAGTATTTT.

CDR3 amino acids: CASKRGISYEQYF. CDR3 bases: TGCGCCAGCAAACGGGGAATCTCCTACGAGCAGTACTTC. The rearrangement joins TRBV10-2 to TRBJ2-7; D possibly corresponds to TRBD2 (5 bases). The length of the CDR3 is 13 residues. The germline V and J ends were trimmed by 7 bases and 0 bases, with 10 bases remaining between them. CDR1 WSHSY and CDR2 SAAADI come from the germline V gene.

This clone has just a few counts. This sample includes further DNA sequences coding for the same CDR3. The CDR3: CASRPTGDNEQFF. Written as DNA, the CDR3 is TGCGCCAGCAGGCCGACAGGGGACAATGAGCAGTTCTTC. The chain carries TRBV5-1 and TRBJ2-1; 8 bases are shared with TRBD1. The CDR3 is 13 residues long. Trimming took 5 bases from V and 5 from J; bases not matched to a gene: 3. From germline, CDR1 is SGHRS and CDR2 YFSETQ.

A single count supports this clone. J is TRBJ1-2 and V is TRBV12-3 or TRBV12-4; 8 nucleotides agree with TRBD1. The ends lost 1 base at V and 8 bases at J; junction bases unmatched: 3. This CDR3 has 13 amino acids. The CDR3 coding sequence is TGTGCCAGCAGTTTAGGGGACAGGCGCGGCTACACCTTC. Protein product: CASSLGDRRGYTF.

The chain carries TRBV7-9 and TRBJ2-3; weak D call: TRBD2 (5 bases). In germline, CDR1 is SEHNR, CDR2 FQNEAQ (reference sequence). The CDR3 consists of 13 residues. Trimming removed 5 bases from V and 6 bases from J, with 12 bases in between. The CDR3 DNA reads as TGTGCCAGCAGCACCAATCGGAGGGATACGCAGTATTTT. Its protein product is CASSTNRRDTQYF.

The CDR3 is CASSPGGYSEQYF. The CDR3 region has the DNA TGCGCCAGCAGCCCCGGGGGGTACTCCGAGCAGTACTTC. The chain combines TRBV10-1 with TRBJ2-7, with 7 bases fitting TRBD2. V dropped 6 bases and J dropped 6; count of bases not matched to a gene: 8. There are 13 residues in the CDR3. Per the germline V gene, CDR1 is WNHNN and CDR2 is SYGVQD (reference sequence).

This chain connects TRBV27 to TRBJ1-1; TRBD1 agrees at 8 bases. CDR1 MNHEY and CDR2 SMNVEV come from the germline V gene (reference sequence). V was pared by 4 bases and J by 7 bases, with 5 bases of the junction left unmatched. This CDR3 has 13 residues. The CDR3 region is CASSYEDRGEAFF. CDR3 coding DNA: TGTGCCAGCAGTTACGAAGACAGGGGTGAAGCTTTCTTT.

By frequency in the sample, this clone is medium-sized. This chain links TRBV20-1 with TRBJ2-1; 8 bases are shared with TRBD2. J was trimmed by 9 bases and V by 4 bases; bases with no gene match: 2. CDR1 and CDR2 from the germline V gene are DFQATT and SNEGSKA (reference sequence). The CDR3 extends over 11 amino acids. This chain's CDR3 is CSAKTSAEQFF. For the CDR3, the DNA is TGCAGTGCTAAGACTAGCGCTGAGCAGTTCTTC.

The genes are TRBV7-3 and TRBJ2-5, with 11 bases lining up with TRBD2. The V segment lost 4 bases and the J segment 7 bases; nucleotides outside the gene matches: 11. The CDR3 has 16 amino acids. CDR1 and CDR2 (germline): SGHTA, FQGTGA. The CDR3 is CASSSLLAGAGGTQYF. CDR3 DNA: TGTGCCAGCAGCTCACTACTAGCGGGGGCAGGTGGGACCCAGTACTTC. The full variable domain, rest sourced from reference TRBV7-3 and TRBJ2-5, is GAGVSQTPSNKVTEKGKYVELRCDPISGHTALYWYRQSLGQGPEFLIYFQGTGAADDSGLPNDRFFAVRPEGSVSTLKIQRTERGDSAVYLCASSSLLAGAGGTQYFGPGTRLLVL.

The rearrangement joins TRBV5-4 to TRBJ1-1, with D maybe TRBD1 (5 bases). In germline, CDR1 is SGHNT, CDR2 YYREEE (reference sequence). Trimming left V 0 bases short and J 7 bases short, with 13 bases between. The CDR3 length is 14 residues. CDR3 in amino acids: CASSLGWGGGEAFF. CDR3 nucleotide sequence: TGTGCCAGCAGCTTGGGTTGGGGGGGAGGTGAAGCTTTCTTT.

The chain couples TRBV19 to TRBJ2-1; 12 bases line up with TRBD2. Germline lookup yields CDR1 LNHDA and CDR2 SQIVND (reference sequence). This CDR3 spans 15 amino acids. The J segment lost 2 bases and the V segment lost 8 bases, leaving 4 bases of the junction unmatched. In nucleotides, the CDR3 is TGTGCCAGTTCTCTAGCGGGGGGGACCTACAATGAGCAGTTCTTC. Translation gives CASSLAGGTYNEQFF. Combining the CDR3 with reference TRBV19 and TRBJ2-1 gives the whole variable domain DGGITQSPKYLFRKEGQNVTLSCEQNLNHDAMYWYRQDPGQGLRLIYYSQIVNDFQKGDIAEGYSVSREKKESFPLTVTSAQKNPTAFYLCASSLAGGTYNEQFFGPGTRLTVL.

This chain joins TRBV4-1 and TRBJ1-1; D is perhaps TRBD1 (5 bases). The CDR3 is 15 amino acids. The germline V gene has CDR1 MGHRA and CDR2 YSYEKL. V was trimmed by 1 base and J by 3 bases, leaving 12 bases between them. CDR3 bases: TGCGCCAGCAGCCAAGTAGGGGTAGGCGACACTGAAGCTTTCTTT. It encodes CASSQVGVGDTEAFF.